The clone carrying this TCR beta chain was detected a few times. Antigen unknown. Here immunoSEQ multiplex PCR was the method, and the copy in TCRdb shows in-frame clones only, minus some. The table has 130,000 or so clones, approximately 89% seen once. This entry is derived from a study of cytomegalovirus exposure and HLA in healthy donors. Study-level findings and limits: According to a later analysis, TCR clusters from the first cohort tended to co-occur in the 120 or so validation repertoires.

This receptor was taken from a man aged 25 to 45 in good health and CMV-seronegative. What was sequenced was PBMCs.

CDR3 protein: CASNGHLNQPQHF. Written as DNA, the CDR3 is TGTGCCAGCAATGGACACCTCAATCAGCCCCAGCATTTT. The V gene is TRBV2, the J gene TRBJ1-5, with D tentatively TRBD1 (5 bases). Germline values: CDR1 SNHLY, CDR2 FYNNEI. Trimming cost V 7 bases and J 3 bases, with 10 bases left between them. This CDR3 contains 13 residues. The full variable domain, its missing parts supplied by reference TRBV2 and TRBJ1-5, is EPEVTQTPSHQVTQMGQEVILRCVPISNHLYFYWYRQILGQKVEFLVSFYNNEISEKSEIFDDQFSVERPDGSNFTLKIRSTKLEDSAMYFCASNGHLNQPQHFGDGTRLSIL.